This T cell receptor (beta chain) derives from a study of blood T cell repertoires in COVID-19. The CDR3 consists of 15 residues. The germline V gene has CDR1 LNHNV and CDR2 YYDKDF (reference sequence). Trimming removed 1 base from V and 1 base from J; junction bases left unmatched: 2. Original handling: For nucleated cells, counts were estimated from reference gene primer amplification. Sequenced by immunoSEQ multiplex PCR; TCRdb stores in-frame clones only, minus some. The V and J calls and clone size come from that table; D and trimming were worked out from the DNA. The sample comprises tens of thousands of clones, approximately 87% of which are singletons, and approximately 17% rests with the top ten.

Sequenced input: peripheral blood. This chain connects TRBV15 to TRBJ1-2; 8 nucleotides match TRBD1. This TCR derives from a man older than 75 in a cohort sampled during active COVID-19. Here the CDR3 DNA reads TGTGCCACCAGCAGAGTGACAGGGGTTAACTATGGCTACACCTTC. Amino acids: CATSRVTGVNYGYTF.